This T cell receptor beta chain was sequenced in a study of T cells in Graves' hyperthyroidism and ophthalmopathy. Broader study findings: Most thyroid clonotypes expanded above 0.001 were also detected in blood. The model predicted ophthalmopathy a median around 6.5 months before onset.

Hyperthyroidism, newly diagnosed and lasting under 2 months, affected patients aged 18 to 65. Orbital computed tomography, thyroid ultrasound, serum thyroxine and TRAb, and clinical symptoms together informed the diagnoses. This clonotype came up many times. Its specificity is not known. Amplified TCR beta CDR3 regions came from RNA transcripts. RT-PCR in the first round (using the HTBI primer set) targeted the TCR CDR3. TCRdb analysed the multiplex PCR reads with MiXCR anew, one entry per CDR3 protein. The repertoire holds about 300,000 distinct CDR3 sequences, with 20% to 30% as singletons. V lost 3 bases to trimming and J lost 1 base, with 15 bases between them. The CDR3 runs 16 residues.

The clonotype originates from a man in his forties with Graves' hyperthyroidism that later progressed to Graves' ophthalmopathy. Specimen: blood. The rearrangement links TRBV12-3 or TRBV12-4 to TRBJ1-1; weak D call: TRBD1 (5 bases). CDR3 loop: CASSFQGSAQNTEAFF. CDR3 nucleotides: TGTGCCAGCAGTTTTCAGGGATCCGCCCAGAACACTGAAGCTTTCTTT.